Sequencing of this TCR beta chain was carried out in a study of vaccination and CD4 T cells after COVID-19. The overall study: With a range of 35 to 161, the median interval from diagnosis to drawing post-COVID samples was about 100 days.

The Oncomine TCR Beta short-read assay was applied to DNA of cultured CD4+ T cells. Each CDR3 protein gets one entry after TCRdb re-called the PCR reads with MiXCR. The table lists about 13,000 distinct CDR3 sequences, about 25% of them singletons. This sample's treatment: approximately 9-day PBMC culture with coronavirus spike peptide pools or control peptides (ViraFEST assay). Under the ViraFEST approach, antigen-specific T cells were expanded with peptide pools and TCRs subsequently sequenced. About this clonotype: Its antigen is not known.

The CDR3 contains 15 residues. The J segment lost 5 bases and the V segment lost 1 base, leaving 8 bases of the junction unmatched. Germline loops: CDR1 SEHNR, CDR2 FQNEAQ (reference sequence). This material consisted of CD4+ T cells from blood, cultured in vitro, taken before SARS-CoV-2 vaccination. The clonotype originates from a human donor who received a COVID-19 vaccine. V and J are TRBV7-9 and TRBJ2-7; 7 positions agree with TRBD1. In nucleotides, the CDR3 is TGTGCCAGCAGCTTAGTGACAGGGTTAAGGCACGAGCAGTACTTC. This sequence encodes CASSLVTGLRHEQYF.